This T cell receptor (beta chain) is from a study of beta chain features in type 1 diabetes. The CDR3 is made up of 13 amino acids. V shed 1 base and J shed 8 bases, with 10 bases lying between them. The V gene's germline CDR1 is SNHLY and CDR2 FYNNEI. The authors reverse transcribed all of the isolated RNA, so sequencing captured expressed TCRB transcripts. The repertoire was sequenced with immunoSEQ multiplex PCR; TCRdb's copy has only in-frame clones and lacks some. The table includes about 660,000 clones, more than 13% detected once. As regards this clone: The antigen is not known.

The authors sorted CD4+ naive, central memory, regulatory and stem cell-like memory cells via CD45RO/CCR7/CD25/CD127/CD95/CD27. General study results and limits: Using cDNA template may skew counts toward highly expressing activated cells. In all four CD4+ subsets, TCRB CDR3 length was significantly, moderately reduced in type 1 diabetes.

The V and J genes are TRBV2 and TRBJ2-3; no definite D call. The receptor comes from a young man with type 1 diabetes. Sequencing was done on a sample of naive CD4+ T cells from blood. The CDR3 coding sequence is TGTGCCAGCAGTGAAGTTTCTGACGGTACGCAGTATTTT. Its protein product is CASSEVSDGTQYF.